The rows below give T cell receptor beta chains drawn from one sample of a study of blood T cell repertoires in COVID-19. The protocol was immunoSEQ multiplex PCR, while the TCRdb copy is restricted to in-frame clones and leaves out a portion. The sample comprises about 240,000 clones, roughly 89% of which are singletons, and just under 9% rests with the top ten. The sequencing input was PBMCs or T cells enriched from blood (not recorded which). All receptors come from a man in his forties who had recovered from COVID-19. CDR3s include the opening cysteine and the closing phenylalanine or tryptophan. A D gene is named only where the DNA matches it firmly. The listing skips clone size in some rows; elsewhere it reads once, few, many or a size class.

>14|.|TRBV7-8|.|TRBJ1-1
TGTGCCAGCAGCGTCTTGGACACGAACACTGAAGCTTTCTTT
CASSVLDTNTEAFF
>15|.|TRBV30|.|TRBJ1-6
TGTGCCTGGGGACCCGGCGGGGGGGCCCTGCAGACCCTCCACTTT
CAWGPGGGALQTLHF
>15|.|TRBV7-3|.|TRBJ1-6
TGTGCCAGCAGCTCCTTTGGTGGGGGGAATTCACCCCTCCACTTT
CASSSFGGGNSPLHF
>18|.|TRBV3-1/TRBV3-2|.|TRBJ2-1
TGTGCCAGCAGCCAATACTGTCCCATTTCCATTTCCAACAATGAGCAGTTCTTC
CASSQYCPISISNNEQFF
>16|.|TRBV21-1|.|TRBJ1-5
TGTGCCAGCAGCAAACTTAGCACAGGGATACTTCAGCCCCAGCATTTT
CASSKLSTGILQPQHF
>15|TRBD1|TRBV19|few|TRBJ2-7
TGTGCCAGTAGTATAGAGGACAGGGTAAGAAACGAGCAGTACTTC
CASSIEDRVRNEQYF
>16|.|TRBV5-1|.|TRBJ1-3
TGCGCCAGCAGCTTGGGGGGCCTGAGCTCTGGAAACACCATATATTTT
CASSLGGLSSGNTIYF
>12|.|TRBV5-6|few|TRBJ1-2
TGTGCCAGCAGCTTGTCTTCCGCGCCATACACCTTC
CASSLSSAPYTF
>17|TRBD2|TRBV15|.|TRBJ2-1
TGTGCCACCAGCAGAGAGGGGAGACTAGCGGGAGGTAATGAGCAGTTCTTC
CATSREGRLAGGNEQFF
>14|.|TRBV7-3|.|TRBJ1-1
TGTGCCAGCAGCGCCCTGGGAGGGAACACTGAAGCTTTCTTT
CASSALGGNTEAFF
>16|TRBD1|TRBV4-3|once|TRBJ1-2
TGCGCCAGCAGCCAAGACGGACAGGGAATATTTACGGGCTACACCTTC
CASSQDGQGIFTGYTF
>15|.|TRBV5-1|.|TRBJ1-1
TGCGCCAGCAGCCCGGGCGGGGGGGTTGACACTGAAGCTTTCTTT
CASSPGGGVDTEAFF
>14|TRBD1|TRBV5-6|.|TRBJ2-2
TGTGCCAGCAGGCCGGGACAGGTCTCCGGGGAGCTGTTTTTT
CASRPGQVSGELFF
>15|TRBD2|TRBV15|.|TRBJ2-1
TGTGCCACCTACAACACTAGCGGGTTTAACAATGAGCAGTTCTTC
CATYNTSGFNNEQFF
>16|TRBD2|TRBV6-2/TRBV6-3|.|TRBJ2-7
TGTGCCAGCAGCCGGACTAGCGGGGGCAGCTCCTACGAGCAGTACTTC
CASSRTSGGSSYEQYF
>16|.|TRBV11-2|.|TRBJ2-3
TGTGCCAGCAGCTTAGTCGGGGTGACTAGCACAGATACGCAGTATTTT
CASSLVGVTSTDTQYF
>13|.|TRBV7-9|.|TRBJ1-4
TGTGCCAGCAGTCAGGAATTGGGTGAAAAACTGTTTTTT
CASSQELGEKLFF
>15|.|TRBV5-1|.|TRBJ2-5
TGCGCCAGCAGCTTGGCCATGGCAGGGCAAGAGACCCAGTACTTC
CASSLAMAGQETQYF
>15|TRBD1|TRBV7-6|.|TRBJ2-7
TGTGCCAGCAGCTATCAGGGACAGGGATCCTACGAGCAGTACTTC
CASSYQGQGSYEQYF
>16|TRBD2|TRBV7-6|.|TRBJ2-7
TGTGCCAGCAGCCAACAGACTAGCATCACTCCCTACGAGCAGTACTTC
CASSQQTSITPYEQYF
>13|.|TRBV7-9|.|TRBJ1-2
TGTGCCAGCAGCTTCCCGGGAGTCTATGGCTACACCTTC
CASSFPGVYGYTF